The 20 T cell receptor beta chains below come from one sample, sequenced in a study of T cell responses to AZD1222 COVID-19 vaccine. This table comes from immunoSEQ multiplex PCR, and its TCRdb copy is limited to in-frame clones, with some not included. The sample holds roughly 150,000 clones; about 91% are singletons and the top ten take 1.4%. Source: peripheral blood, taken on day 0 of AZD1222 vaccination. The origin of the receptors is an adult in good health.

The V and J genes are TRBV12-5 and TRBJ1-5; D perhaps matches TRBD1 (5 bases). In germline, CDR1 is LGHNT, CDR2 FRNRAP. V lost 4 bases, J lost 9 bases, and 16 bases lay in between. The CDR3 has 14 amino acids. The DNA for the CDR3 is TGTGCTAGTGGTTCCTCTTTGGGGGTTGGGCCCCAGCATTTT. This sequence encodes CASGSSLGVGPQHF.

The chain links TRBV7-9 to TRBJ1-1; TRBD1 agrees at 9 bases. The CDR3 has 14 residues. Trimming cost V 5 bases and J 7 bases; bases outside gene matches: 8. CDR1 SEHNR and CDR2 FQNEAQ come from the germline V gene (reference sequence). CDR3 nucleotides: TGTGCCAGCAGCACCTTGACAGGGGGAAATGAAGCTTTCTTT. Protein product: CASSTLTGGNEAFF.

This clone is a singleton in its sample. In DNA form, the CDR3 reads TGTGCCAGCAGTTCAGGAGGCACTTCGGTCACTGAAGCTTTCTTT. It yields the protein CASSSGGTSVTEAFF. The V and J genes are TRBV6-5 and TRBJ1-1, with D unclear. CDR1 MNHEY and CDR2 SVGAGI come from the germline V gene. There are 15 residues in the CDR3. V was clipped by 4 bases and J by 4 bases, with 16 bases between them.

This chain connects TRBV5-6 to TRBJ2-1; TRBD2 agrees at 7 bases. Germline CDR1 is SGHDT and CDR2 is YYEEEE. The CDR3 is 16 residues long. The V gene end was trimmed by 1 base and the J gene end by 3 bases; junction bases not matched to a gene: 7. The CDR3 sequence: CASSLIAGTIYNEQFF. In nucleotides, the CDR3 is TGTGCCAGCAGCTTGATAGCTGGGACTATCTACAATGAGCAGTTCTTC.

The rearrangement links TRBV7-2 to TRBJ1-5; tentatively, D is TRBD1 (6 bases). This CDR3 contains 14 residues. Trimming shortened V by 5 bases and J by 5 bases, and 13 bases separated the two germline ends. CDR1 and CDR2 from the germline V gene are SGHTA and FQGNSA. The CDR3 protein is CASSPQGGYQPQHF. The CDR3 DNA is TGTGCCAGCAGCCCCCAAGGGGGTTATCAGCCCCAGCATTTT.

This clone appeared a single time. The chain carries TRBV29-1 and TRBJ1-2; the D is unclear. Trimming stripped 6 bases from V and 2 bases from J, with 10 bases between. CDR1 and CDR2 (germline): SQVTM, ANQGSEA. This CDR3 is 12 amino acids long. The CDR3 region is CSVVLGNYGYTF. The CDR3 DNA reads as TGCAGCGTCGTACTGGGGAACTATGGCTACACCTTC.

The J gene is TRBJ1-2, the V gene TRBV29-1; no clear D gene. Between the trimmed V and J ends, which lost 6 bases and 3 bases, there was a span of 17 bases. This CDR3 contains 14 residues. CDR1 is SQVTM, CDR2 ANQGSEA, per germline. The CDR3 loop reads CSVAFLDRDYGYTF. CDR3 DNA sequence: TGCAGCGTCGCCTTCTTGGATAGGGACTATGGCTACACCTTC.

The V and J genes are TRBV5-1 and TRBJ2-3; D is ambiguous. The CDR3 extends over 13 amino acids. CDR1 is SGHRS and CDR2 is YFSETQ in the germline V gene. V lost 3 bases to trimming and J lost 5 bases, with 10 bases between them. In DNA, the CDR3 is TGCGCCAGCAGCTACGAGACAAGAGATACGCAGTATTTT. It codes for CASSYETRDTQYF. Supplemented by reference TRBV5-1 and TRBJ2-3, the full variable domain reads KAGVTQTPRYLIKTRGQQVTLSCSPISGHRSVSWYQQTPGQGLQFLFEYFSETQRNKGNFPGRFSGRQFSNSRSEMNVSTLELGDSALYLCASSYETRDTQYFGPGTRLTVL.

This clone was recorded once. The chain links TRBV28 to TRBJ1-4, with unresolved D. Trimming left V 8 bases short and J 5 bases short, with 15 bases between. This CDR3 region has 14 residues. The germline gives CDR1 MDHEN, CDR2 SYDVKM. This chain's CDR3 is CASHPRVSNEKLFF. The CDR3 DNA is TGTGCCAGCCACCCCAGAGTCTCCAATGAAAAACTGTTTTTT.

The V gene is TRBV19, the J gene TRBJ1-4, with a possible D match to TRBD1 (6 bases). Germline loops: CDR1 LNHDA, CDR2 SQIVND (reference sequence). This CDR3 spans 14 amino acids. Deletions cut 4 bases from V and 5 bases from J, with 11 bases between. The CDR3 nucleotides read TGTGCCAGTAGTACACAGGGTGTGAATGAAAAACTGTTTTTT. Residues: CASSTQGVNEKLFF.

V and J are TRBV15 and TRBJ1-1, with D possibly TRBD1 on 5 matching bases. The CDR3 is 15 residues long. Germline CDR1 LNHNV, CDR2 YYDKDF (reference sequence). Trimming took 5 bases from V and 5 from J, leaving 18 bases between them. The CDR3 sequence is CATSAGKGSETEAFF. CDR3 nucleotide sequence: TGTGCCACCAGCGCAGGGAAGGGATCGGAAACTGAAGCTTTCTTT.

This clone showed up just a few times. The chain is built from TRBV6-5 and TRBJ2-7; no clear D gene. V lost 6 bases and J lost 4, with 10 bases in between. Per the germline V gene, CDR1 is MNHEY and CDR2 is SVGAGI. The CDR3 is made up of 12 amino acids. CDR3 bases: TGTGCCAGCAGCCCGCCCAGTTACGAGCAGTACTTC. Residues: CASSPPSYEQYF.

This sequence joins TRBV12-5 and TRBJ1-4; D is perhaps TRBD1 (6 bases). CDR1 and CDR2 from the germline V gene are LGHNT and FRNRAP. This CDR3 comprises 16 residues. The V end was cut by 6 bases, the J end by 3 bases, with 17 bases between. CDR3 protein: CASGNEGGTANEKLFF. For the CDR3, the DNA is TGTGCTAGTGGAAATGAGGGGGGGACGGCTAATGAAAAACTGTTTTTT.

The chain uses TRBV5-4 and TRBJ1-1; D perhaps matches TRBD1 (5 bases). Germline V CDR1 and CDR2: SGHNT, YYREEE (reference sequence). Deletions cut 0 bases from V and 5 bases from J, with 14 bases between. The CDR3 has 15 residues. CDR3 nucleotide sequence: TGTGCCAGCAGCTTGGGGTCTCAGGGTGGGACTGAAGCTTTCTTT. Encoded protein: CASSLGSQGGTEAFF. Combining the CDR3 with reference TRBV5-4 and TRBJ1-1 gives the whole variable domain ETGVTQSPTHLIKTRGQQVTLRCSSQSGHNTVSWYQQALGQGPQFIFQYYREEENGRGNFPPRFSGLQFPNYSSELNVNALELDDSALYLCASSLGSQGGTEAFFGQGTRLTVV.

The genes are TRBV28 and TRBJ2-7; D may be TRBD2 (6 bases). Germline CDR1 MDHEN, CDR2 SYDVKM. Between the trimmed V and J ends, which lost 1 base and 0 bases, there was a span of 13 bases. This CDR3 spans 16 amino acids. The CDR3 loop is CASSLYGGLFSYEQYF. The CDR3 nucleotides are TGTGCCAGCAGTTTATATGGGGGGTTGTTCTCCTACGAGCAGTACTTC.

V and J are TRBV27 and TRBJ1-4; TRBD1 aligns across 7 bases. V lost 2 bases, J lost 4 bases, and 7 bases stayed unmatched. Germline CDR1 is MNHEY and CDR2 is SMNVEV (reference sequence). This CDR3 has 16 residues. In DNA, the CDR3 is TGTGCCAGCAGTTTACAAGGGGGACAGTTTAATGAAAAACTGTTTTTT. This codes for CASSLQGGQFNEKLFF.

The chain links TRBV28 to TRBJ2-5; no definite D call. Trimming pared 3 bases from V and 2 bases from J, leaving 10 bases between. The CDR3 sequence is 14 residues long. Germline loops: CDR1 MDHEN, CDR2 SYDVKM. CDR3 DNA: TGTGCCAGCAGTTTCAACAGCCAGCAAGAGACCCAGTACTTC. The encoded protein is CASSFNSQQETQYF.

The J gene is TRBJ2-5, the V gene TRBV5-6; a weak D match, TRBD1 (6 bases). V was clipped by 5 bases and J by 5 bases, with 19 bases between them. This CDR3 contains 15 residues. Germline V lookup: CDR1 SGHDT, CDR2 YYEEEE. The CDR3 is CASSPTGLQRETQYF. CDR3 DNA: TGTGCCAGCAGTCCCACAGGGTTACAAAGGGAGACCCAGTACTTC.

The rearrangement links TRBV7-9 to TRBJ2-7, with D possibly TRBD2 on 5 matching bases. V lost 0 bases and J lost 4, with 7 bases in between. The CDR3 has 13 residues. Looked up from germline, CDR1 is SEHNR and CDR2 is FQNEAQ (reference sequence). The CDR3 DNA reads as TGTGCCAGCAGCTTAGCGAGGGCTTACGAGCAGTACTTC. This codes for CASSLARAYEQYF.

The chain carries TRBV14 and TRBJ1-2; 7 bases are shared with TRBD1. V lost 2 bases and J lost 2; bases outside the gene matches: 26. In germline, CDR1 is SGHDN, CDR2 FVKESK. The CDR3 runs 22 residues. The CDR3, as DNA: TGTGCCAGCAGCCAATCATCCCTGACGTTGGGGGAGACAGGGTGGTTAAACTATGGCTACACCTTC. Translation gives CASSQSSLTLGETGWLNYGYTF.